The 17 T cell receptor beta chains listed next were all sequenced from one sample in a study of T cells in Graves' hyperthyroidism and ophthalmopathy. The investigators amplified TCR beta CDR3 regions from RNA transcripts. First-round RT-PCR targeting the TCR CDR3 was performed with the HTBI primer set. From the multiplex PCR reads, TCRdb called clonotypes with MiXCR, one entry per CDR3 protein. The data hold roughly 500,000 distinct CDR3 sequences, with just over 45% observed a single time. Material: peripheral blood or thyroid tissue (not recorded which). The receptors here all came from an adult woman with Graves' disease, either hyperthyroidism or ophthalmopathy (not recorded which).

This clonotype showed up many times. The chain carries TRBV2 and TRBJ2-7; the D is unclear. CDR3 size: 13 residues. Trimming removed 2 bases at V and 7 bases at J, with 12 bases between. Germline lookup yields CDR1 SNHLY and CDR2 FYNNEI. CDR3 bases: TGTGCCAGCAGTGAAATAAGGCCAAGGGAGCAGTACTTC. Encoded protein: CASSEIRPREQYF. The whole variable domain, remainder taken from reference TRBV2 and TRBJ2-7, is EPEVTQTPSHQVTQMGQEVILRCVPISNHLYFYWYRQILGQKVEFLVSFYNNEISEKSEIFDDQFSVERPDGSNFTLKIRSTKLEDSAMYFCASSEIRPREQYFGPGTRLTVT.

The gene calls are TRBV10-3 and TRBJ1-2; the D is unclear. The CDR3 is 15 residues long. With 5 bases removed from V and 6 bases from J, the gap between germline ends came to 19 bases. CDR1 is ENHRY and CDR2 is SYGVKD in the germline V gene. CDR3 sequence reads: CAISPAQADTNGYTF. In DNA, the CDR3 is TGTGCCATCAGTCCGGCGCAGGCCGATACTAATGGCTACACCTTC.

The chain couples TRBV15 to TRBJ1-5; D call uncertain. This CDR3 region has 16 residues. Germline V CDR1 and CDR2: LNHNV, YYDKDF (reference sequence). Trimming removed 1 base at V and 3 bases at J, with 13 bases between. CDR3 DNA: TGTGCCACCAGCAGAGGTCCGGGTGAGATCAATCAGCCCCAGCATTTT. It is translated as CATSRGPGEINQPQHF. The complete variable domain, with remaining parts taken from reference TRBV15 and TRBJ1-5, reads DAMVIQNPRYQVTQFGKPVTLSCSQTLNHNVMYWYQQKSSQAPKLLFHYYDKDFNNEADTPDNFQSRRPNTSFCFLDIRSPGLGDTAMYLCATSRGPGEINQPQHFGDGTRLSIL.

This clonotype was seen a few times. Germline is not matched at one junction end, which may reflect a read error. CDR3 amino acids: CATGSPPPRTGQDEDGYTF. CDR3 coding DNA: TGTGCCACCGGCAGCCCTCCCCCCCGGACAGGGCAAGATGAGGATGGCTACACCTTC. The V call is TRBV15, the J call TRBJ1-2; 8 bases agree with TRBD1. The CDR3 runs 19 residues. CDR1 LNHNV and CDR2 YYDKDF come from the germline V gene (reference sequence).

This clonotype was seen repeatedly, ten times or more. The chain combines TRBV7-9 with TRBJ1-5; tentative D call: TRBD1 (5 bases). The germline V and J ends were trimmed by 0 bases and 7 bases, with 10 bases remaining between them. Germline V gene data show CDR1 as SEHNR and CDR2 as FQNEAQ (reference sequence). The CDR3 spans 14 residues. The CDR3 DNA reads as TGTGCCAGCAGCTTAGCAGGGGTCGCCCAGCCCCAGCATTTT. Its protein is CASSLAGVAQPQHF.

This clonotype was seen at least ten times. The V gene is TRBV11-2, the J gene TRBJ1-3, with D possibly being TRBD1 (5 bases). Germline V gene lookup returns CDR1 SGHAT and CDR2 FQNNGV. Trimming took off 5 bases at V and 3 bases at J, with 8 bases between the two ends. The CDR3 loop spans 13 amino acids. DNA of the CDR3: TGTGCCAGCAGCATGACAGTTGGAAACACCATATATTTT. Protein: CASSMTVGNTIYF.

As regards this clonotype: Being one base from a much bigger clone, this may be a read error. Since the CDR3 does not end with the conserved phenylalanine or tryptophan, this likely comes from a read error. In DNA, the CDR3 is TGTGCCAGCAGTTTAACCGGGACAGGGTATGGCTACACCCTC. Encoded protein: CASSLTGTGYGYTL. This rearrangement joins TRBV6-5 to TRBJ1-2; 9 nucleotides line up with TRBD1. V lost 4 bases and J lost 5; bases outside the gene matches: 5. The CDR3 sequence is 14 residues long. Per germline, CDR1 MNHEY and CDR2 SVGAGI.

This chain connects TRBV6-1 to TRBJ2-6, with D possibly being TRBD1 or TRBD2 (5 bases each). The germline CDR1 and CDR2 sequences are MNHNS and SASEGT. The V and J ends lost 6 bases and 0 bases respectively, with 21 bases between them. The CDR3 totals 19 residues. The chain's CDR3 is CASRGRRGQLTSGANVLTF. CDR3 in DNA: TGTGCCAGCAGAGGTCGTCGGGGCCAGTTAACCTCTGGGGCCAACGTCCTGACTTTC.

The genes are TRBV10-3 and TRBJ2-3; 7 bases fit TRBD2. Germline CDR1 ENHRY, CDR2 SYGVKD. The CDR3 runs to 13 residues. J was trimmed by 6 bases and V by 3 bases; bases with no gene match: 3. The CDR3 loop is CAISDGGLDTQYF. In DNA, the CDR3 is TGTGCCATCAGTGACGGGGGGTTGGATACGCAGTATTTT.

There are many counts of this clonotype. V and J are TRBV5-1 and TRBJ1-1; D not certain. Germline CDR1 is SGHRS and CDR2 is YFSETQ. V lost 3 bases to trimming and J lost 1 base, with 10 bases between them. The CDR3 spans 14 residues. Here the CDR3 DNA reads TGCGCCAGCAGCTGGAAACAAGAGAACACTGAAGCTTTCTTT. Translation gives CASSWKQENTEAFF.

Of note for this clonotype: A much larger clone is a single base away; this may be a read error. This chain joins TRBV6-1 and TRBJ2-2; TRBD2 matches at 7 bases. Germline trimming cut 7 bases from V and 0 bases from J; bases unmatched to any gene: 8. CDR3 length: 16 amino acids. The germline gives CDR1 MNHNS, CDR2 SASEGT. CDR3 sequence reads: CASTLGLAANTGELFF. The CDR3 DNA sequence: TGTGCCAGCACCTTAGGTCTAGCGGCGAACACCGGGGAGCTGTTTTTT.

This clonotype was counted many times. The chain joins TRBV7-9 to TRBJ2-7; 12 positions match TRBD1. Germline loops: CDR1 SEHNR, CDR2 FQNEAQ (reference sequence). There are 14 residues in the CDR3. The junction had 8 bases not matched to a gene; V was cut back by 7 bases and J by 7 bases. CDR3 bases: TGTGCCAGCACCACGGGACAGGGGGCTAATGAGCAGTACTTC. Its protein is CASTTGQGANEQYF.

The rearrangement uses TRBV10-3 and TRBJ1-3, with D possibly TRBD1 on 5 matching bases. The V and J ends lost 1 base and 7 bases respectively, with 14 bases between them. This CDR3 spans 15 amino acids. CDR1 is ENHRY, CDR2 SYGVKD, per germline. CDR3 coding DNA: TGTGCCATCAGTGAGTTACGACAGTCTCGTAACACCATATATTTT. This translates into CAISELRQSRNTIYF.

This chain uses TRBV29-1 with TRBJ1-3; 9 bases agree with TRBD1. V shed 8 bases, J shed 2 bases, and the junction held 13 bases outside the gene matches. The CDR3 loop spans 16 amino acids. Germline V CDR1 and CDR2: SQVTM, ANQGSEA. As DNA, the CDR3 is TGCAGCTTGGTTACAGGGGGCAGTATGGCTGGAAACACCATATATTTT. This gives the protein CSLVTGGSMAGNTIYF.

The chain links TRBV13 to TRBJ2-1; 8 bases are a match to TRBD1. V lost 5 bases and J lost 4; bases outside the gene matches: 4. Germline loops: CDR1 PRHDT, CDR2 FYEKMQ (reference sequence). The CDR3 length is 14 residues. In nucleotides, the CDR3 is TGTGCCAGCAGCCGGACAGGGTCGTACAATGAGCAGTTCTTC. This encodes CASSRTGSYNEQFF.

The chain recombines TRBV10-3 with TRBJ2-7, with TRBD2 identical over 13 bases. The J call may be wrong; the DNA end is better matched by TRBJ2-1. Germline V gives CDR1 ENHRY, CDR2 SYGVKD. The CDR3 sequence is 17 residues long. The CDR3 sequence: CAISERRLAGGVNEQFF. The CDR3 DNA reads as TGTGCCATCAGTGAGAGAAGACTAGCGGGAGGTGTAAATGAGCAGTTCTTC.

In this sample, this clonotype turned up once. An end of the junction does not agree with germline; a read error may underlie this. This rearrangement joins TRBV7-9 to TRBJ1-5; D not resolved. The CDR3 contains 10 residues. From germline, CDR1 is SEHNR and CDR2 FQNEAQ (reference sequence). The CDR3 is CASSHQHQHF. The CDR3 nucleotides are TGTGCCAGCAGCCACCAGCACCAGCATTTT.